This T cell receptor beta chain was captured by sequencing in a study of cytomegalovirus exposure and HLA in healthy donors. Study-level information: The study placed roughly four fifths of its 398 genotyped donors in the Caucasian-associated ancestry cluster. Notes on the study in general: As confirmed in vitro, three CMV-associated chains were specific for CMV antigens. Analysis was performed later, and it showed HLA-associated TCR beta chains to be more clonally expanded than equally common others.

In regard to this clone: Its antigen remains unknown.

The donors comprised healthy bone marrow donors. Amplification used 60 Vbeta primers and 13 Jbeta primers. Measured with immunoSEQ multiplex PCR; TCRdb has only the in-frame clones, and not every one. In total, the table holds 40,000 or so clones. V shed 0 bases and J shed 3 bases, with 9 bases lying between them. The CDR3 covers 15 residues. The germline V gene has CDR1 LNHNV and CDR2 YYDKDF (reference sequence). Sample: PBMCs. The genes are TRBV15 and TRBJ1-5; tentative D call: TRBD1 (6 bases). This TCR was sampled from a woman in her 30s in good health and CMV-seropositive. CDR3 residues: CATSRDGQINQPQHF. The CDR3 region has the DNA TGTGCCACCAGCAGAGATGGACAGATCAATCAGCCCCAGCATTTT.